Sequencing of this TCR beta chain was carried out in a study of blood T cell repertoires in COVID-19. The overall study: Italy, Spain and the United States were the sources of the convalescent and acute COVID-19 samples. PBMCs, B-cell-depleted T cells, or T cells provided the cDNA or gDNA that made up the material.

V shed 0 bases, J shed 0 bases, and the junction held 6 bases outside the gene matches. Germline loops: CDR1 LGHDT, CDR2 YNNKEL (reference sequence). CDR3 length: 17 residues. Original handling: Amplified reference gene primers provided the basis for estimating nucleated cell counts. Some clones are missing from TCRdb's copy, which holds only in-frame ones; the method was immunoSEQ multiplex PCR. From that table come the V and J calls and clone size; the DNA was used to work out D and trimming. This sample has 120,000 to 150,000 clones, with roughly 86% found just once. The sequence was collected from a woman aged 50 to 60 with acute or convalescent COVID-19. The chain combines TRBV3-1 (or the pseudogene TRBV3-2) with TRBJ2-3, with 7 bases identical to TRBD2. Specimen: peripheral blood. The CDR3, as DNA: TGTGCCAGCAGCCAAGATAGGCTAGCGGCTAGCACAGATACGCAGTATTTT. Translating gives CASSQDRLAASTDTQYF.